This passage covers 12 T cell receptor beta chains from one sample sequenced in a study of OX40 agonist ivuxolimab in advanced cancers. Produced via immunoSEQ multiplex PCR; TCRdb's table is partial and in-frame only. Of approximately 70,000 clones listed, approximately 88% are singletons. The sequences come from CD4+ or CD8+ T cells sorted from blood, collected in a trial of the OX40 agonist ivuxolimab. Every receptor here comes from an adult with an advanced solid tumor such as melanoma, head and neck, liver or kidney cancer.

The V call is TRBV6-5, the J call TRBJ2-7, with 9 bases fitting TRBD1. V shed 3 bases and J 6 bases; nucleotides not matched to a gene: 12. There are 16 residues in the CDR3. Per germline, CDR1 MNHEY and CDR2 SVGAGI. In nucleotides, the CDR3 is TGTGCCAGCAGTTATCTGGGGGTGGGACAGGGATCCGAGCAGTACTTC. It specifies CASSYLGVGQGSEQYF.

V is TRBV4-1 and J is TRBJ1-5; D not resolved. Trimming took 4 bases from V and 2 from J, leaving 12 bases between them. This CDR3 has 15 residues. The V gene's germline CDR1 is MGHRA and CDR2 YSYEKL. CDR3 coding DNA: TGCGCCAGCAGCCTCGGCGACGGAGGCAATCAGCCCCAGCATTTT. Its translation: CASSLGDGGNQPQHF.

The chain joins TRBV10-3 to TRBJ2-2; D is unclear. CDR3 length equals 13 residues. CDR1 is ENHRY and CDR2 is SYGVKD in the germline V gene. The germline V and J ends were trimmed by 11 bases and 1 base, with 11 bases remaining between them. CDR3 DNA sequence: TGTGCCGCTACACCAGAGAACACCGGGGAGCTGTTTTTT. It yields the protein CAATPENTGELFF.

The rearrangement links TRBV28 to TRBJ1-2; the D gene is possibly TRBD1 (5 bases). The V and J ends lost 3 bases and 4 bases respectively, with 15 bases between them. Germline-derived CDR1 and CDR2 are MDHEN and SYDVKM. CDR3 length: 15 amino acids. CDR3 residues: CASSFAGQRGYGYTF. The CDR3 bases are TGTGCCAGCAGTTTCGCAGGGCAGAGGGGCTATGGCTACACCTTC.

The rearrangement uses TRBV6-1 and TRBJ2-5, with TRBD1 matching 8 bases. Germline V lookup: CDR1 MNHNS, CDR2 SASEGT. This CDR3 is built from 15 residues. Unmatched junction bases numbered 7, after V lost 2 bases and J lost 5 bases. Here the CDR3 reads CASSELQGVGETQYF. CDR3 coding DNA: TGTGCCAGCAGTGAATTACAGGGGGTTGGGGAGACCCAGTACTTC.

The chain joins TRBV29-1 to TRBJ2-6; D may be TRBD1 or TRBD2 (5 bases each). Trimming removed 3 bases from V and 4 bases from J, with 16 bases in between. This CDR3 is 16 amino acids long. Germline assignment: CDR1 SQVTM and CDR2 ANQGSEA. This CDR3 reads CSVEGDRHTGANVLTF. For the CDR3, the DNA is TGCAGCGTTGAGGGGGACCGCCATACCGGGGCCAACGTCCTGACTTTC.

The rearrangement joins TRBV5-1 to TRBJ2-7; D remains unclear. There are 16 residues in the CDR3. Germline CDR1 is SGHRS and CDR2 is YFSETQ. Trimming pared 5 bases from V and 2 bases from J, leaving 20 bases between. DNA of the CDR3: TGCGCCAGCAGACAGACTCTCGGGCGAAGACCCTACGAGCAGTACTTC. As protein: CASRQTLGRRPYEQYF.

The CDR3 region is CASSPRRGETQYF. Here the CDR3 DNA reads TGTGCCAGCAGTCCCCGGCGTGGGGAGACCCAGTACTTC. The chain carries TRBV27 and TRBJ2-5; D gene unclear. The ends were cut back, 5 bases at V and 5 bases at J, with 12 bases in the middle. The CDR3 is 13 amino acids. The germline gives CDR1 MNHEY, CDR2 SMNVEV (reference sequence).

The chain uses TRBV10-3 and TRBJ2-1, with TRBD2 matching 9 bases. The CDR3 is made up of 16 amino acids. Per germline, CDR1 ENHRY and CDR2 SYGVKD. J gave up 7 bases and V 1 base, and 8 bases lay outside the gene matches. The CDR3 region has the DNA TGTGCCATCAGTGAGTTCTCCGGTAGCGGGAGAAATGAGCAGTTCTTC. Translating gives CAISEFSGSGRNEQFF.

V usage is TRBV5-6 and J usage is TRBJ2-1; TRBD1 aligns across 8 bases. The CDR3 is 15 amino acids. Germline trimming cut 2 bases from V and 5 bases from J; bases unmatched to any gene: 6. Germline V gives CDR1 SGHDT, CDR2 YYEEEE. CDR3 protein: CASSFGDRGDNEQFF. The DNA of the CDR3 is TGTGCCAGCAGCTTCGGCGACAGGGGCGACAATGAGCAGTTCTTC.

The V and J genes are TRBV15 and TRBJ2-5; D is perhaps TRBD1 (5 bases). V gave up 3 bases and J gave up 5 bases, with 13 bases separating them. CDR1 is LNHNV and CDR2 is YYDKDF in the germline V gene (reference sequence). This CDR3 has 14 residues. In DNA, the CDR3 is TGTGCCACCAGCAGTGACACTTCAGGGGAGACCCAGTACTTC. Amino acid sequence: CATSSDTSGETQYF.

This chain joins TRBV19 and TRBJ2-5, with 8 bases identical to TRBD1. The length of the CDR3 is 15 residues. Germline CDR1 and CDR2: LNHDA and SQIVND (reference sequence). V was clipped by 3 bases and J by 5 bases; unmatched bases: 8. The CDR3 region has the DNA TGTGCCAGTAGTATTCAGGCAGGGGGCTTTGAGACCCAGTACTTC. Translation: CASSIQAGGFETQYF.